What follows is one TCR beta chain and its context. Other DNA sequences in the same sample also yield this CDR3. These data come from a study of shared clonotypes between healthy human individuals. The table came from immunoSEQ multiplex PCR; TCRdb's copy has only in-frame clones and leaves some out. The sample holds some 1,600,000 clones, approximately 98% seen once. Germline V CDR1 and CDR2: SNHLY, FYNNEI. V was trimmed by 3 bases and J by 3 bases, leaving 9 bases between them. This CDR3 has 15 residues. The source is a man aged 25-45 years in good health. Sequences were obtained from naive CD4+ T cells sorted from blood. Documented subset: CD45RA+ positively selected. The chain carries TRBV2 and TRBJ2-6; D may be TRBD1 or TRBD2 (6 bases each). The CDR3 nucleotides read TGTGCCAGCAGTGAGGGGGGCCTTGGGGCCAACGTCCTGACTTTC. Amino acid sequence: CASSEGGLGANVLTF. Filled out from reference TRBV2 and TRBJ2-6, the complete variable domain reads EPEVTQTPSHQVTQMGQEVILRCVPISNHLYFYWYRQILGQKVEFLVSFYNNEISEKSEIFDDQFSVERPDGSNFTLKIRSTKLEDSAMYFCASSEGGLGANVLTFGAGSRLTVL.